The clone carrying this T cell receptor beta chain was counted a single time. The target antigen is unknown. As defined, naive CD8 cells were CD45RO-negative and positively selected for CCR7, with terminally differentiated effector memory CD45RA+ cells excluded. This specimen belongs to a study of shared clonotypes between healthy human individuals. On sorted subsets, replicate PCRs used about 200 ng DNA, or around 30,000 T cell genomes. Clones were sequenced by immunoSEQ multiplex PCR, and TCRdb holds only the in-frame ones, with some missing. The table has some 2.1 million clones, about 94% seen once. The study's findings and limits: Among donors, sharing of clonotypes was expected to be affected by sequencing depth. Generation probabilities were higher for clonotypes shared across all four sorted-subset donors than for unshared ones.

The receptor was isolated from a man in his late teens or twenties in good health. Some clones in this sample may be carry-over from other donors' samples. The sequencing sample was made of naive CD8+ T cells from PBMCs.

CDR3 in DNA: TGTGCCAGCAGTTTAGCGGGAGGGCTAGGCGGCTACGAGCAGTACTTC. This sequence encodes CASSLAGGLGGYEQYF. The chain joins TRBV27 to TRBJ2-7; 9 positions match TRBD2. J was trimmed by 3 bases and V by 2 bases; bases with no gene match: 8. The germline gives CDR1 MNHEY, CDR2 SMNVEV (reference sequence). The CDR3 extends over 16 amino acids.